The text below deals with one T cell receptor (beta chain). With 7 bases removed from V and 1 base from J, the gap between germline ends came to 5 bases. The CDR3 extends over 12 amino acids. The V gene's germline CDR1 is LNHDA and CDR2 SQIVND (reference sequence). The data were produced by immunoSEQ multiplex PCR, yet TCRdb's version contains in-frame clones alone and is incomplete. Among tens of thousands of clones listed, 72% were seen once. This entry belongs to a study of STAT5B mutations in CD4+ large granular lymphocyte leukemia. The specimen was CD4+ T cells from blood buffy coats. This chain links TRBV19 with TRBJ1-3; D is ambiguous. The sequence came from a human donor in good health. CDR3: CASTESGNTIYF. The CDR3, as DNA: TGTGCCAGTACAGAATCTGGAAACACCATATATTTT. The whole variable domain, filled in from reference TRBV19 and TRBJ1-3, reads DGGITQSPKYLFRKEGQNVTLSCEQNLNHDAMYWYRQDPGQGLRLIYYSQIVNDFQKGDIAEGYSVSREKKESFPLTVTSAQKNPTAFYLCASTESGNTIYFGEGSWLTVV.